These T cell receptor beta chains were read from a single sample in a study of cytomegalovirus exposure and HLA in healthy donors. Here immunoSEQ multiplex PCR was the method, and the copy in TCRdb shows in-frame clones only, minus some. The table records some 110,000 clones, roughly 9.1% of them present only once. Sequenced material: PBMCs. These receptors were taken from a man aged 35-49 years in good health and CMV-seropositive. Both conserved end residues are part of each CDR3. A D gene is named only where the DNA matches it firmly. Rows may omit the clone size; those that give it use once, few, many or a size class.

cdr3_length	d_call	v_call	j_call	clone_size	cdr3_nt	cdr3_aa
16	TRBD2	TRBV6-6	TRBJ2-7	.	TGTGCCAGCAGTTACGGGACTAGCGGGATCGCCTACGAGCAGTACTTC	CASSYGTSGIAYEQYF
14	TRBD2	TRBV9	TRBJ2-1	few	TGTGCCAGCAAGGGGAGCGGGAGCTACAATGAGCAGTTCTTC	CASKGSGSYNEQFF
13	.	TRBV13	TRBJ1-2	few	TGTGCCAGCAGCTCTTGGGGGGGTTTGGGCTACACCTTC	CASSSWGGLGYTF
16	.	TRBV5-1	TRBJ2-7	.	TGCGCCAGCAGCCCTCCCCCGGGACACAAGACCTACGAGCAGTACTTC	CASSPPPGHKTYEQYF
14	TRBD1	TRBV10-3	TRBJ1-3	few	TGTGCCATCAGACCGACAGGGCGAGGAAACACCATATATTTT	CAIRPTGRGNTIYF
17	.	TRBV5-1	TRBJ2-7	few	TGCGCCAGCAGCCAGACTAGACAGGGTAAGAGCTCCTACGAGCAGTACTTC	CASSQTRQGKSSYEQYF
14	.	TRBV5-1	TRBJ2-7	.	TGCGCCAGCAGCTCGCAGGGGTACTCCTACGAGCAGTACTTC	CASSSQGYSYEQYF
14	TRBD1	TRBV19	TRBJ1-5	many	TGTGCCAGTAGTTTCGGGACAGGGAATCAGCCCCAGCATTTT	CASSFGTGNQPQHF
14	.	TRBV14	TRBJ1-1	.	TGTGCCAGCAGCCACCCCCGAGGAGGAACTGAAGCTTTCTTT	CASSHPRGGTEAFF
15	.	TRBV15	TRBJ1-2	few	TGTGCCACCAGCAGAGATCGCACAGGGCGCTATGGCTACACCTTC	CATSRDRTGRYGYTF
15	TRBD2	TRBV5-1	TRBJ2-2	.	TGCGCCAGCAGCTTCGGGACTAGCGGGACCGGGGAGCTGTTTTTT	CASSFGTSGTGELFF
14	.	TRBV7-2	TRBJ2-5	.	TGTGCCAGCAGCTTCAGGGGAAGCCAAGAGACCCAGTACTTC	CASSFRGSQETQYF
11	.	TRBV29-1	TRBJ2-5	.	TGCAGCGTTTCCGTCGGGGAGACCCAGTACTTC	CSVSVGETQYF
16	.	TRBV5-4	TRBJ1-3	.	TGTGCCAGCAGCTTGGTAGGCGGGCTCTCTGGAAACACCATATATTTT	CASSLVGGLSGNTIYF
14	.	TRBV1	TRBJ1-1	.	TGCACCAGCAGCCGAGGACAGGCGCGGACTGAAGCTTTCTTT	CTSSRGQARTEAFF
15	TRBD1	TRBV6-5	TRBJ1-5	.	TGTGCCAGCAGGAGAACCGGGACAGGGAATCAGCCCCAGCATTTT	CASRRTGTGNQPQHF
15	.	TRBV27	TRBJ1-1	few	TGTGCCAGCAGCCACCGGCCGGAGGGGTACACTGAAGCTTTCTTT	CASSHRPEGYTEAFF
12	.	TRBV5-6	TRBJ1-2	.	TGTGCCAGCAGCCAGAACCCGGGGGGCTACACCTTC	CASSQNPGGYTF
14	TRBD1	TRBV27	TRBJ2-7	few	TGTGCCAGCAGCGCCGGGACAGGGGGCTACGAGCAGTACTTC	CASSAGTGGYEQYF
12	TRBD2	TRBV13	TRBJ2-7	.	TGTGCCAGCAGTGGAGGGGAGGGCGAGCAGTACTTC	CASSGGEGEQYF
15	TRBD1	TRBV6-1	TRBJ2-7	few	TGTGCCAGCAGTGAAGCTTGGGACAGCACTTACGAGCAGTACTTC	CASSEAWDSTYEQYF
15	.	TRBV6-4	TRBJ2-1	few	TGTGCCAGCAGTGAGCGGGATAGCTCCTACAATGAGCAGTTCTTC	CASSERDSSYNEQFF
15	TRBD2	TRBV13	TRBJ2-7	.	TGTGCCAGCAGCGTTAGCGGGGGACCAGCCTACGAGCAGTACTTC	CASSVSGGPAYEQYF
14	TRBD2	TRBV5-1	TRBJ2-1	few	TGCGCCAGCTGGACTAGCGGAGGGAACAATGAGCAGTTCTTC	CASWTSGGNNEQFF
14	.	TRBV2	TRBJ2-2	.	TGTGCCAGCAGTGTTTCAGGGTTTACCGGGGAGCTGTTTTTT	CASSVSGFTGELFF
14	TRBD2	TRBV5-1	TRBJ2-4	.	TGCGCCAGCAGCTCGACTAGCGGTGGGGACATTCAGTACTTC	CASSSTSGGDIQYF
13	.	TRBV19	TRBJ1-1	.	TGTGCCAGTGTCGGGCGCGGGTGGACTGAAGCTTTCTTT	CASVGRGWTEAFF
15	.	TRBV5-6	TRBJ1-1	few	TGTGCCAGCAGCCCTGGTCGCGGGGCGAACACTGAAGCTTTCTTT	CASSPGRGANTEAFF
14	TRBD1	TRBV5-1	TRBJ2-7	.	TGCGCCAGCAGCTACCAGGGGGTCGGGAACGAGCAGTACTTC	CASSYQGVGNEQYF
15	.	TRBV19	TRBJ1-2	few	TGTGCCAGTAGTATCGTTGATCAGGGGCACTATGGCTACACCTTC	CASSIVDQGHYGYTF
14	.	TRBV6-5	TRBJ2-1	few	TGTGCCAGCAGCCGAGGGATGGTATCTAATGAGCAGTTCTTC	CASSRGMVSNEQFF
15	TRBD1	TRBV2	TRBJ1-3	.	TGTGCCACCTCTAGCGGGACAGCATCTGGAAACACCATATATTTT	CATSSGTASGNTIYF
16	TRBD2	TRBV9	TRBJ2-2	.	TGTGCCAGCAGGGCCGGGACTAGTAGGAACACCGGGGAGCTGTTTTTT	CASRAGTSRNTGELFF
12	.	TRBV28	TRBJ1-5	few	TGTGCCAGCACCCAGGGGTCTCAGCCCCAGCATTTT	CASTQGSQPQHF
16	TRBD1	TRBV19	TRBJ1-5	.	TGTGCCAGTAGTAGGTTGGACAGGGGGGCGGGACAGCCCCAGCATTTT	CASSRLDRGAGQPQHF
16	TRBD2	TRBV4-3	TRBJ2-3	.	TGCGCCAGCAGCCAGGAATTGGACCAGCGGGGGGGTACGCAGTATTTT	CASSQELDQRGGTQYF
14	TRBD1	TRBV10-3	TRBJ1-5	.	TGTGCCATCAGTGAGGAAGAGGGGGCTCAGCCCCAGCATTTT	CAISEEEGAQPQHF
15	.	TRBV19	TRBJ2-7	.	TGTGCCAGTAGTATGGACACCGGGCCGTTCTACGAGCAGTACTTC	CASSMDTGPFYEQYF
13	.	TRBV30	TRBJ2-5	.	TGTGCCTGGAGTGTAGGAGGGCCGGAGACCCAGTACTTC	CAWSVGGPETQYF
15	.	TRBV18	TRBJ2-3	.	TGTGCCAGCTCACAATGGGGCGCCAGCACAGATACGCAGTATTTT	CASSQWGASTDTQYF
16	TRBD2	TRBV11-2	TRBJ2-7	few	TGTGCCAGCAGCTTAGAAGGAGGCGGGAGGGCCTACGAGCAGTACTTC	CASSLEGGGRAYEQYF